The 14 T cell receptor beta chains presented below share a single source sample, sequenced in a study of response to subunit inactivated influenza vaccine. One entry per CDR3 protein, called by TCRdb with MiXCR from the RT-PCR reads. Among roughly 570,000 distinct CDR3 sequences listed, around 15% were seen once. Sequences were derived from PBMCs from blood, sampled roughly 13 days after vaccination. All receptors derive from a man aged 50-60 years who received an inactivated influenza vaccine.

This sequence joins TRBV4-1 and TRBJ2-3; 9 bases agree with TRBD2. J lost 13 bases, V lost 3 bases, and 8 bases had no gene match. CDR1 and CDR2 (germline): MGHRA, YSYEKL. CDR3 length equals 13 residues. The CDR3 is CASSQGAGTSKYF. In nucleotides, the CDR3 is TGCGCCAGCAGCCAGGGTGCCGGGACTAGCAAGTATTTT.

The chain employs TRBV5-1 and TRBJ2-3; D unresolved. CDR1 and CDR2 (germline): SGHRS, YFSETQ. V dropped 1 base and J dropped 0 bases, with 9 bases sitting between them. This CDR3 is built from 15 residues. The CDR3 sequence is CASSLFGVSTDTQYF. CDR3 coding DNA: TGCGCCAGCAGCTTGTTTGGGGTTAGCACAGATACGCAGTATTTT. The whole variable domain, filled in from reference TRBV5-1 and TRBJ2-3, reads KAGVTQTPRYLIKTRGQQVTLSCSPISGHRSVSWYQQTPGQGLQFLFEYFSETQRNKGNFPGRFSGRQFSNSRSEMNVSTLELGDSALYLCASSLFGVSTDTQYFGPGTRLTVL.

This chain connects TRBV5-5 to TRBJ2-7; D is undetermined. This CDR3 region has 14 residues. The V end was cut by 0 bases, the J end by 1 base, with 8 bases between. Germline lookup yields CDR1 SGHKS and CDR2 YYEKEE (reference sequence). CDR3 sequence (DNA): TGTGCCAGCAGCTTGGCACAGATATCCTACGAGCAGTACTTC. Protein product: CASSLAQISYEQYF.

The V and J genes are TRBV10-3 and TRBJ2-7; 7 bases match TRBD1. J was trimmed by 5 bases and V by 2 bases; bases with no gene match: 9. Per germline, CDR1 ENHRY and CDR2 SYGVKD. The CDR3 contains 15 residues. Here the CDR3 DNA reads TGTGCCATCAGTGAGCCCGTCTTTGACAGGGACGAGCAGTACTTC. This sequence encodes CAISEPVFDRDEQYF.

The J gene is TRBJ1-1, the V gene TRBV10-3, with 7 bases fitting TRBD1. CDR3 length: 17 amino acids. CDR1 and CDR2 (germline): ENHRY, SYGVKD. The V gene end was trimmed by 2 bases and the J gene end by 5 bases; junction bases not matched to a gene: 14. CDR3 protein: CAISETPEVRGDTEAFF. CDR3 nucleotides: TGTGCCATCAGTGAGACCCCGGAGGTCAGGGGGGATACTGAAGCTTTCTTT.

This clonotype was seen a few times. This sequence joins TRBV7-9 and TRBJ1-6; possible D gene TRBD1, 5 bases. Trimming removed 2 bases at V and 12 bases at J, with 17 bases between. The CDR3 is 15 residues long. Germline values: CDR1 SEHNR, CDR2 FQNEAQ (reference sequence). CDR3 nucleotide sequence: TGTGCCAGCAGCTTAACCGGGACCGGGGGAGAACCCCTCCACTTT. Translation gives CASSLTGTGGEPLHF.

Only a few counts were recorded for this clonotype. The J gene is TRBJ1-1, the V gene TRBV3-1, with 10 nucleotides matching TRBD1. The CDR3 length is 14 residues. Germline V CDR1 and CDR2: LGHDT, YNNKEL (reference sequence). Germline trimming cut 8 bases from V and 4 bases from J; bases unmatched to any gene: 7. CDR3 sequence (DNA): TGTGCCAGCGGCTTGACAGGGGGCCGCACTGAAGCTTTCTTT. Encoded protein: CASGLTGGRTEAFF.

The CDR3 sequence is CASSPRDGTYEQYF. As DNA, the CDR3 is TGTGCCAGCTCACCACGGGACGGCACCTACGAGCAGTACTTC. This chain connects TRBV18 to TRBJ2-7; D possibly matches TRBD1 or TRBD2 (5 bases each). CDR1 and CDR2 from the germline V gene are KGHSH and LQKENI. V lost 1 base to trimming and J lost 2 bases, with 9 bases between them. The CDR3 extends over 14 amino acids.

The chain is built from TRBV7-9 and TRBJ2-2, with D perhaps being TRBD1 or TRBD2 (5 bases each). The CDR3 contains 15 residues. Trimming took off 4 bases at V and 5 bases at J, with 14 bases between the two ends. Germline V gene data show CDR1 as SEHNR and CDR2 as FQNEAQ (reference sequence). The DNA for the CDR3 is TGTGCCAGCAGCTCATGGACCTGGGGGACCGGGGAGCTGTTTTTT. Protein: CASSSWTWGTGELFF.

The chain's CDR3 is CSGRDRRGSDEQFF. The CDR3 DNA is TGCAGCGGCCGGGACAGGAGGGGTTCGGATGAGCAGTTCTTC. The chain couples TRBV29-1 to TRBJ2-1; 8 bases are a match to TRBD1. J was trimmed by 8 bases and V by 7 bases; bases with no gene match: 13. The CDR3 has 14 residues. Germline CDR1 reads SQVTM; CDR2 reads ANQGSEA.

This rearrangement joins TRBV12-3 or TRBV12-4 to TRBJ1-2, with a tentative D call TRBD1 (6 bases). Deletions cut 6 bases from V and 4 bases from J, with 12 bases between. The CDR3 has 13 residues. The CDR3 is CASSPGVAYGYTF. The CDR3 nucleotides are TGTGCCAGCAGCCCAGGGGTGGCCTATGGCTACACCTTC.

The sample holds a few counts of this clonotype. The chain joins TRBV6-5 to TRBJ1-2; D call uncertain. This CDR3 spans 13 amino acids. Trimming took 3 bases from V and 4 from J, leaving 9 bases between them. Germline V CDR1 and CDR2: MNHEY, SVGAGI. CDR3 in DNA: TGTGCCAGCAGTTATCAGAGTGGCTATGGCTACACCTTC. Amino acid sequence: CASSYQSGYGYTF.

This clonotype was detected only a few times. The chain couples TRBV20-1 to TRBJ2-7; TRBD1 matches at 10 bases. V lost 5 bases and J lost 1; bases outside the gene matches: 8. The length of the CDR3 is 15 residues. Germline CDR1 is DFQATT and CDR2 is SNEGSKA (reference sequence). This CDR3 is CSAGPWDRGSYEQYF. DNA for the CDR3: TGCAGTGCTGGTCCTTGGGACAGGGGTTCCTACGAGCAGTACTTC.

V usage is TRBV27 and J usage is TRBJ1-1; a weak D match, TRBD1 (6 bases). CDR1 is MNHEY, CDR2 SMNVEV, per germline (reference sequence). The CDR3 runs to 12 residues. Written as DNA, the CDR3 is TGTGTATCGTGGACAGTAAACACTGAAGCTTTCTTT. Its protein product is CVSWTVNTEAFF.